Listed below are T cell receptor beta chains from one sample, sequenced in a study of cytomegalovirus exposure and HLA in healthy donors. Profiled with immunoSEQ multiplex PCR; TCRdb holds only in-frame clones, not every one. Of around 140,000 clones in the sample, 80% were seen once. The source material was PBMCs. All receptors come from a man aged 35 to 55 in good health and CMV-seronegative. Each CDR3 is given with its conserved first and last residue. Fields, in order: V gene, CDR3 protein.

V gene: TRBV2
CDR3 protein: CASRKFTSGANVLTF

V gene: TRBV5-6
CDR3 protein: CASSVTGGLNTGELFF

V gene: TRBV7-2
CDR3 protein: CASSLSGPTYEQYF

V gene: TRBV27
CDR3 protein: CASSSGTSNTGELFF

V gene: TRBV5-6
CDR3 protein: CASSLEEGARTIYEQYF

V gene: TRBV7-3
CDR3 protein: CASSLNRGINEQFF

V gene: TRBV29-1
CDR3 protein: CSVEDPLQGREKLFF

V gene: TRBV7-2
CDR3 protein: CASSLVPSTDTQYF

V gene: TRBV9
CDR3 protein: CASSVAQGLNTEAFF

V gene: TRBV7-9
CDR3 protein: CASSLFPSGTNLGTDTQYF

V gene: TRBV14
CDR3 protein: CASSRSGGATNEKLFF

V gene: TRBV5-1
CDR3 protein: CASSHTYGGDYEQYF

V gene: TRBV15
CDR3 protein: CATSAQGGATDTQYF

V gene: TRBV25-1
CDR3 protein: CASSESVGGYTF

V gene: TRBV18
CDR3 protein: CASSPNRGNGYTF

V gene: TRBV25-1
CDR3 protein: CASSGRGKSYNSPLHF

V gene: TRBV9
CDR3 protein: CASSAWGPSHGYTF

V gene: TRBV4-1
CDR3 protein: CASSQDGAGGLQETQYF

V gene: TRBV5-1
CDR3 protein: CASSFTSGGPSTDTQYF

V gene: TRBV18
CDR3 protein: CASSAGTGTDTQYF

V gene: TRBV5-1
CDR3 protein: CASSKGTSGAYEQYF

V gene: TRBV14
CDR3 protein: CASSQRDLGRNEKLFF

V gene: TRBV6-6
CDR3 protein: CASNYGQSYGTYGYTF

V gene: TRBV19
CDR3 protein: CASSISTGGEPQHF

V gene: TRBV29-1
CDR3 protein: CSVHTGGSDGYTF

V gene: TRBV11-2
CDR3 protein: CASSLTERHRTDTQYF

V gene: TRBV5-6
CDR3 protein: CASSLRGVSGNTIYF

V gene: TRBV12-5
CDR3 protein: CASGSMSGTGTNSPLHF

V gene: TRBV2
CDR3 protein: CATSNPGTRVYGYTF

V gene: TRBV7-9
CDR3 protein: CASSLASGYGYTF

V gene: TRBV4-1
CDR3 protein: CASSQGQGSYEQYF

V gene: TRBV12-5
CDR3 protein: CASVQTGRETQYF

V gene: TRBV2
CDR3 protein: CASSERDRMNEQFF

V gene: TRBV7-9
CDR3 protein: CASSLRGQETQYF

V gene: TRBV5-1
CDR3 protein: CASSLGRGDNQPQHF

V gene: TRBV7-2
CDR3 protein: CASSPWTGGNEKLFF

V gene: TRBV7-7
CDR3 protein: CASSQGLASTDTQYF

V gene: TRBV2
CDR3 protein: CASSPSRGVGETQYF

V gene: TRBV11-3
CDR3 protein: CASSFGTSFFDEQFF

V gene: TRBV9
CDR3 protein: CASSVAGGVTISGYTF

V gene: TRBV18
CDR3 protein: CASSPPLAGGGEQYF

V gene: TRBV7-2
CDR3 protein: CASSSTVAYEQYF

V gene: TRBV15
CDR3 protein: CATSPRTGLAGQYF

V gene: TRBV19
CDR3 protein: CATRVAKNIQYF

V gene: TRBV10-3
CDR3 protein: CAISGSFSGGSYNEQFF

V gene: TRBV9
CDR3 protein: CASSPRLGTSSYEQYF

V gene: TRBV4-1
CDR3 protein: CASSQGGAGETQYF

V gene: TRBV30
CDR3 protein: CAWSATGFPGGYTF

V gene: TRBV10-1
CDR3 protein: CASSHSTKIGAFF

V gene: TRBV19
CDR3 protein: CASSMTRAGNTIYF

V gene: TRBV6-5
CDR3 protein: CASSYGQGRYGYTF

V gene: TRBV10-1
CDR3 protein: CASSRTPGADTQYF

V gene: TRBV6-5
CDR3 protein: CASSYRTVSYEQYF